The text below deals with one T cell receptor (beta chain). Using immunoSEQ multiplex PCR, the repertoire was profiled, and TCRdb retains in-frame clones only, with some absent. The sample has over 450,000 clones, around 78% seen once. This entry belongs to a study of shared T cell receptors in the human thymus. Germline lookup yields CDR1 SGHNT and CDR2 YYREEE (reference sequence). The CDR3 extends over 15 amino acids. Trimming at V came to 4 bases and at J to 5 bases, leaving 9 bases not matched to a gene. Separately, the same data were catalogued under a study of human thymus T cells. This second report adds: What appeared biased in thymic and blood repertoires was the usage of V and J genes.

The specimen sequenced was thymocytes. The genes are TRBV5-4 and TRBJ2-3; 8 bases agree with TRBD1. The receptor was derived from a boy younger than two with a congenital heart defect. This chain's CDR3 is CASSGAGQGRDTQYF. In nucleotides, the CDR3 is TGTGCCAGCAGCGGCGCCGGACAGGGTCGAGATACGCAGTATTTT.